Listed below are T cell receptor beta chains from one sample, sequenced in a study of control samples from healthy donors and cancer patients. The protocol was immunoSEQ multiplex PCR, while the TCRdb copy is restricted to in-frame clones and leaves out a portion. Here the sample spans some 150,000 clones, approximately 88% being singletons. Sequences were obtained from blood. These receptors all come from a man aged 25-40 years in good health. The CDR3 runs from the conserved cysteine through the conserved F or W.

>TRBV6-2/TRBV6-3|TRBJ1-5
CASSYVGRNQPQHF
>TRBV30|TRBJ1-2
CAWSVQWSGYGYTF
>TRBV5-6|TRBJ1-1
CASSLYRRTENTEAFF
>TRBV30|TRBJ1-5
CAWNQQGLNQPQHF
>TRBV18|TRBJ1-1
CASSQSAGNTEAFF
>TRBV4-3|TRBJ1-2
CASSQEGRQYYGYTF
>TRBV6-1|TRBJ1-4
CASSEVNGKLFF
>TRBV14|TRBJ2-3
CASSSQLASTDTQYF
>TRBV7-2|TRBJ2-7
CASSLGETGTGEQYF
>TRBV6-2/TRBV6-3|TRBJ2-3
CASRPVQGASTDTQYF
>TRBV19|TRBJ1-2
CASSTGDRGVYGYTF
>TRBV6-6|TRBJ1-5
CASSTTDYSNQPQHF
>TRBV5-1|TRBJ2-7
CASSFRDRAYEQYF
>TRBV19|TRBJ2-1
CASRQGWTVSYNEQFF
>TRBV6-5|TRBJ1-2
CASSINKGYTF
>TRBV21-1|TRBJ1-2
CASKGQGYGYTF
>TRBV7-9|TRBJ2-2
CASSLNAGTGELFF
>TRBV6-5|TRBJ2-1
CASSYSGGGSYNEQFF
>TRBV3-1/TRBV3-2|TRBJ1-1
CASSQTRNEAFF
>TRBV5-4|TRBJ2-1
CASSLPGKSGNEQFF
>TRBV7-3|TRBJ2-1
CASSSDRATYNEQFF
>TRBV24-1|TRBJ1-2
CATSDGVTGRGGYTF
>TRBV18|TRBJ2-7
CASSPPPRDYEQYF
>TRBV11-2|TRBJ2-2
CASIRQGIITGELFF
>TRBV6-5|TRBJ2-5
CASLPSWGVEETQYF